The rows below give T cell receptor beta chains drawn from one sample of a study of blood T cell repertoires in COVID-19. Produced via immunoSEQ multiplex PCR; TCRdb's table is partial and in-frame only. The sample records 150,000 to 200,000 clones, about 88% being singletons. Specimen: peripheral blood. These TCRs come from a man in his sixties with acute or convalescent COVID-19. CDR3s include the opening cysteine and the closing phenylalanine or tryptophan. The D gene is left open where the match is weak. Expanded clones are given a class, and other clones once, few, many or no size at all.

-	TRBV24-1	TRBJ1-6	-	TGTGCCACCAGTGACTCGGGTTCACCCCTCCACTTT	CATSDSGSPLHF
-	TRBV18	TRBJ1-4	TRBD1	TGTGCCAGCTCACCCTACCAGGGGGCAGAAGAAAAACTGTTTTTT	CASSPYQGAEEKLFF
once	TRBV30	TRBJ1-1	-	TGTGCCTGGACTCCCCCGGGGGGCGGCACTGAAGCTTTCTTT	CAWTPPGGGTEAFF
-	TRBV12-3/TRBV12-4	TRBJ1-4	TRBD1	TGTGCCAGCACCCAGGGGGCGGGTGAAAAACTGTTTTTT	CASTQGAGEKLFF
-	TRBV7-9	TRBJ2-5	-	TGTGCCAGCAGCTTAGCGCGGCAATTACAAGAGACCCAGTACTTC	CASSLARQLQETQYF
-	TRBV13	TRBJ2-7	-	TGTGCCAGCAGCCATCCCGCCCCCCTGGTGGCGGCTAACTCCTACGAGCAGTACTTC	CASSHPAPLVAANSYEQYF
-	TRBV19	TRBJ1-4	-	TGTGCCAGTAGTATCGGGTCCAGTTGGGCAACTAATGAAAAACTGTTTTTT	CASSIGSSWATNEKLFF
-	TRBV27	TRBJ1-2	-	TGTGCCAGCAGTTTTGGAGACAACTATGGCTACACCTTC	CASSFGDNYGYTF
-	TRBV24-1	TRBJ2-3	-	TGTGCCACCAGTGATCTTACTAGCACAGATACGCAGTATTTT	CATSDLTSTDTQYF
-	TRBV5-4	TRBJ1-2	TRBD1	TGTGCCAGCAGCTGGACAGGCAGTAACTATGGCTACACCTTC	CASSWTGSNYGYTF
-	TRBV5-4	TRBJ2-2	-	TGTGCCAGCAGCTTGGGAGCATTCCTGAGAAACACCGGGGAGCTGTTTTTT	CASSLGAFLRNTGELFF
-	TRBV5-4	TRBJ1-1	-	TGTGCCAGCAGCTTGGACGGGTTGAACACTGAAGCTTTCTTT	CASSLDGLNTEAFF
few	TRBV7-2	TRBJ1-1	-	TGTGCCAGCAGCTCCGGGACAAGGAACACTGAAGCTTTCTTT	CASSSGTRNTEAFF
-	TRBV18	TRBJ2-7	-	TGTGCCAGCTCACCCAGCCGGGACTCCTACGAGCAGTACTTC	CASSPSRDSYEQYF
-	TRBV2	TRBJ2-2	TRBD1	TGTGCCAGCAGTGAAACCCGGGACAGGGGGCGGACCGGGGAGCTGTTTTTT	CASSETRDRGRTGELFF
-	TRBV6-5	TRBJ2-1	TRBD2	TGTGCCAGCAGTTTGGGACTAGCGGGGTATGAGTATGAGCAGTTCTTC	CASSLGLAGYEYEQFF
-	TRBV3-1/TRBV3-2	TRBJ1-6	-	TGTGCCAGCAGCCAAGAGGTGGGACTGAATTCACCCCTCCACTTT	CASSQEVGLNSPLHF
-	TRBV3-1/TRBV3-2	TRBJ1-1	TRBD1	TGTGCCAGCAGTCCTCAGGGGGTCTACACTGAAGCTTTCTTT	CASSPQGVYTEAFF
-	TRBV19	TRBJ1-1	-	TGTGCCGCTGTTGAAGGATCAGGGTACACTGAAGCTTTCTTT	CAAVEGSGYTEAFF
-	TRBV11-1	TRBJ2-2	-	TGTGCCAGCAGCTTAGGGCGGGGGCGCGGAGAGCTGTTTTTT	CASSLGRGRGELFF
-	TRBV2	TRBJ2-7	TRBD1	TGTGCCAGCAAAGTCGGGACAGCCCTCGGCGAGCAGTACTTC	CASKVGTALGEQYF
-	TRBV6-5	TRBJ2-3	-	TGTGCCAGCAGTCCCGTAGGAGGGGATGTGGATACGCAGTATTTT	CASSPVGGDVDTQYF
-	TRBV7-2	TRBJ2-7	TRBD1	TGTGCCAGCAGCTATAATCGGGACAGGCCATCCTACGAGCAGTACTTC	CASSYNRDRPSYEQYF
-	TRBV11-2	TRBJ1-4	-	TGTGCCAGCAGCTTATTCCAGCGGAGGGGTGAAAAACTGTTTTTT	CASSLFQRRGEKLFF
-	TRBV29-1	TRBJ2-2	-	TGCAGCGTTAAATCGGGCCTTAGCAGGGGCGGAAACACCGGGGAGCTGTTTTTT	CSVKSGLSRGGNTGELFF
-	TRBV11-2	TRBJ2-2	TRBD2	TGTGCCAGCAGCCGAGAACTAGCGGGTCAAGGGGGCACCGGGGAGCTGTTTTTT	CASSRELAGQGGTGELFF
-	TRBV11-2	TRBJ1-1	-	TGTGCCAGCAGCTCCTCCCAGGGAGGGGGGACTGAAGCTTTCTTT	CASSSSQGGGTEAFF
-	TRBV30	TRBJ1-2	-	TGTGCCTGGAGTGTACAGACGGTTCGACAGGCCCTGGATGGCTACACCTTC	CAWSVQTVRQALDGYTF
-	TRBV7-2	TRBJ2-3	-	TGTGCCAGCTCGCCCAACCCCAGGGATACGCAGTATTTT	CASSPNPRDTQYF
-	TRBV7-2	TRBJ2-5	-	TGTGCCAGCAGCTTCCGGGGGAGCCCGGGACAGACCCAGTACTTC	CASSFRGSPGQTQYF
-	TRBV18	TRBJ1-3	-	TGTGCCAGCTCATCGACAGCGAACTCTGGAAACACCATATATTTT	CASSSTANSGNTIYF
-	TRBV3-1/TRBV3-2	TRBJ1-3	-	TGTGCCAGCAGCCACCGCAGTGGTGGAAACACCATATATTTT	CASSHRSGGNTIYF
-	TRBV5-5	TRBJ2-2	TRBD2	TGTGCCAGCAGCTTAGTACTAGCGGAGAACACCGGGGAGCTGTTTTTT	CASSLVLAENTGELFF
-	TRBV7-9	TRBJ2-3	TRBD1	TGTGCCAGCAGCTTAAGGTTGGGTACAGGGGGCACAGATACGCAGTATTTT	CASSLRLGTGGTDTQYF
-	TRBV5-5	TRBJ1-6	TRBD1	TGTGCCAGCAGCCTACGTGACAGGGGGCAATCACCCCTCCACTTT	CASSLRDRGQSPLHF
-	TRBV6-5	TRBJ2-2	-	TGTGCCAGCGAGAGACACATGAACACCGGGGAGCTGTTTTTT	CASERHMNTGELFF
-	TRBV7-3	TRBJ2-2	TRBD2	TGTGCCAGCAGCTGGGGACTAGCGGGCACCGGGGAGCTGTTTTTT	CASSWGLAGTGELFF